This T cell receptor beta chain was recorded in a study of OX40 agonist ivuxolimab in advanced cancers. Study-wide points: Expanded peripheral T-cell antigen specificity went undetermined.

V gave up 5 bases and J gave up 6 bases, with 14 bases separating them. The germline V gene encodes CDR1 SGHNT and CDR2 YENEEA. The CDR3 has 13 amino acids. With respect to this clone: Its specificity is not known.

The method was immunoSEQ multiplex PCR; TCRdb's version includes in-frame clones alone and lacks a portion of them. Among 60,000 to 80,000 clones listed, 84% were seen once. Specimen: CD4+ or CD8+ T cells sorted from blood, collected in a trial of the OX40 agonist ivuxolimab. V usage is TRBV11-3 and J usage is TRBJ2-7, with TRBD1 as a possible D gene (6 bases). The source of this sequence is an adult with an advanced solid tumor such as melanoma, head and neck, liver or kidney cancer. CDR3 loop: CASSLDVQGEQYF. CDR3 DNA: TGTGCCAGCAGCCTGGACGTACAGGGCGAGCAGTACTTC. Using reference TRBV11-3 and TRBJ2-7 for the parts outside the CDR3, the full variable domain is EAGVVQSPRYKIIEKKQPVAFWCNPISGHNTLYWYLQNLGQGPELLIRYENEEAVDDSQLPKDRFSAERLKGVDSTLKIQPAELGDSAVYLCASSLDVQGEQYFGPGTRLTVT.